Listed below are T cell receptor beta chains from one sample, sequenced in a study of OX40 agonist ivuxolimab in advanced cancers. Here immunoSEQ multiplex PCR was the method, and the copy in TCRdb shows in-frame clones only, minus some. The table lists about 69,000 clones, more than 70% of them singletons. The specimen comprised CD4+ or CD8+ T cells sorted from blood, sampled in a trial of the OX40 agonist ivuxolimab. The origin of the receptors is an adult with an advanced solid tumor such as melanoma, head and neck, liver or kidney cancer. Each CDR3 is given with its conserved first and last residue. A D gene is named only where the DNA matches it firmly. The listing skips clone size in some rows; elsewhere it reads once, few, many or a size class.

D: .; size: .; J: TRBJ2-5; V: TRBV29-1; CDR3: CSVDVVDRGQETQYF; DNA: TGCAGCGTTGATGTCGTCGATCGGGGGCAAGAGACCCAGTACTTC
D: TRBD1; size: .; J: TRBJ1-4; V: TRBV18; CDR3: CASSRAPGTGVEKLFF; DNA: TGTGCCAGCTCACGGGCTCCCGGGACAGGGGTAGAAAAACTGTTTTTT
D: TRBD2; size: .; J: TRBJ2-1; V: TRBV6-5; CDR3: CASSPTSGGYNEQFF; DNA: TGTGCCAGCAGCCCCACTAGCGGAGGGTACAATGAGCAGTTCTTC
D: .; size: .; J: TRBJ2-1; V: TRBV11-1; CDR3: CASSLAGVDNEQFF; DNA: TGTGCCAGCAGCTTAGCGGGAGTCGACAATGAGCAGTTCTTC
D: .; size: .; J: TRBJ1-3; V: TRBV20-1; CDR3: CSARGGNTIYF; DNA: TGCAGTGCTAGAGGGGGAAACACCATATATTTT
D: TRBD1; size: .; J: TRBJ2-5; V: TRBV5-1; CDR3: CASSLRTGGGGEKETQYF; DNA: TGCGCCAGCAGCTTGAGAACAGGGGGAGGTGGGGAGAAAGAGACCCAGTACTTC
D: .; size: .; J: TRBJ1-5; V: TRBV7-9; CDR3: CASAAQGNQPQHF; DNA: TGTGCCAGCGCCGCACAGGGCAATCAGCCCCAGCATTTT
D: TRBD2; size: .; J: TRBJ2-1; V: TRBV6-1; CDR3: CASSATRGGLAIPNEQFF; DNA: TGTGCCAGCAGTGCAACACGAGGAGGACTAGCGATCCCCAATGAGCAGTTCTTC
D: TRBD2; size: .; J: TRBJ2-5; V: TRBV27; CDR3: CASSGWTSGQETQYF; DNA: TGTGCCAGCAGTGGCTGGACTAGCGGCCAAGAGACCCAGTACTTC
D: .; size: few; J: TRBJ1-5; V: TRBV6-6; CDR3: CASSAQENQPQHF; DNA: TGTGCCAGCAGCGCCCAAGAAAATCAGCCCCAGCATTTT
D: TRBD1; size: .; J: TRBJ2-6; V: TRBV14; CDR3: CASSQTTGQGAITGANVLTF; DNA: TGTGCCAGCAGCCAAACCACAGGACAGGGGGCGATAACTGGGGCCAACGTCCTGACTTTC
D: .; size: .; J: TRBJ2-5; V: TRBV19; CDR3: CASSGGFSEETQYF; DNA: TGTGCCAGTAGCGGAGGGTTCTCCGAAGAGACCCAGTACTTC
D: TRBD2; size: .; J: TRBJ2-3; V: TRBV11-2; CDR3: CASSLGGRALSDTQYF; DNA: TGTGCCAGCAGCTTAGGCGGGAGGGCCCTCTCAGATACGCAGTATTTT
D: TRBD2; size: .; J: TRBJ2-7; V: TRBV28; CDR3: CASSLPSGLYERYF; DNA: TGTGCCAGCAGTTTACCTAGCGGCCTTTACGAGCGGTACTTC
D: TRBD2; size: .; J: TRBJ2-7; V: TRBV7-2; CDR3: CASSTPSGRNTYEQYF; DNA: TGTGCCAGCAGCACCCCAAGCGGGAGGAACACCTACGAGCAGTACTTC
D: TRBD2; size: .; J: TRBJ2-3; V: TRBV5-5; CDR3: CASSLAASGGAYDTQYF; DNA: TGTGCCAGCAGCTTGGCCGCTAGCGGGGGGGCATACGATACGCAGTATTTT
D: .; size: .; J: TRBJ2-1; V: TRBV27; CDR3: CASSFRDLLGSEQFF; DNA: TGTGCCAGCAGTTTTAGGGACCTCTTGGGTTCTGAGCAGTTCTTC
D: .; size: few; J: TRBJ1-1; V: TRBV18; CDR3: CASSPGPGNTEAFF; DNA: TGTGCCAGCTCACCAGGCCCGGGTAACACTGAAGCTTTCTTT
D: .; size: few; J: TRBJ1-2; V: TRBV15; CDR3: CATSRVPGGYTF; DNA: TGTGCCACCAGCAGAGTCCCGGGAGGCTACACCTTC
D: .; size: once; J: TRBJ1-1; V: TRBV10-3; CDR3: CAINGHGMNTEAFF; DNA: TGTGCCATCAATGGACATGGGATGAACACTGAAGCTTTCTTT
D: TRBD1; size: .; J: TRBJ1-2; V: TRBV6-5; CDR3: CASRAGTGSYGYTF; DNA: TGTGCCAGCAGAGCCGGGACAGGGAGCTATGGCTACACCTTC
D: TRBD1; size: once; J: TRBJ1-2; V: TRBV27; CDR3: CASSLKPYRDSYGYTF; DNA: TGTGCCAGCAGTTTAAAGCCCTACCGGGACAGCTATGGCTACACCTTC
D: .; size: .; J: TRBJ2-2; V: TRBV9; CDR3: CASSVGTGELFF; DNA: TGTGCCAGCAGCGTAGGAACCGGGGAGCTGTTTTTT
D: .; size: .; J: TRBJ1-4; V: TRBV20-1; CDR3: CSASLQEKLFF; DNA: TGCAGTGCTTCCCTCCAAGAAAAACTGTTTTTT
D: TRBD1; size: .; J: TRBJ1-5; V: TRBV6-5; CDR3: CASSRDRVGYQPQHF; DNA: TGTGCCAGCAGCCGTGACAGGGTTGGGTATCAGCCCCAGCATTTT
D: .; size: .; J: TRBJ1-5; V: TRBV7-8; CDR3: CASSLEGGAGQPQHF; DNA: TGTGCCAGCAGCCTCGAAGGGGGAGCCGGTCAGCCCCAGCATTTT
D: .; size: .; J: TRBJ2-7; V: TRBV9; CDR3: CAGAYEQYF; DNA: TGTGCCGGGGCCTACGAGCAGTACTTC
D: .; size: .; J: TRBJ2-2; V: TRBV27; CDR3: CASSFVSFLDTGELFF; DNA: TGTGCCAGCAGTTTCGTCAGCTTTTTGGACACCGGGGAGCTGTTTTTT
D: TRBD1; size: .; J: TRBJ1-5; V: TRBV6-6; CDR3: CASSYDRAGDQPQHF; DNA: TGTGCCAGCAGTTACGACAGGGCCGGGGATCAGCCCCAGCATTTT
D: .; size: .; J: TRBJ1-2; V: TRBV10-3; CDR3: CAISGVGGHGYTF; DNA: TGTGCCATCAGTGGAGTAGGGGGACATGGCTACACCTTC
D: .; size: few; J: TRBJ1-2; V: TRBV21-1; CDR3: CASSKWDGLNNYGYTF; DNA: TGTGCCAGCAGCAAATGGGACGGGCTGAATAACTATGGCTACACCTTC
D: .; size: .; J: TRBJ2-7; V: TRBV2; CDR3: CASSEAGGSYEQYF; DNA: TGTGCCAGCAGTGAAGCGGGGGGCTCCTACGAGCAGTACTTC
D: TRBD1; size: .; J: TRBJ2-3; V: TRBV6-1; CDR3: CASSGATGSTDTQYF; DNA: TGTGCCAGCAGTGGGGCGACAGGGAGCACAGATACGCAGTATTTT
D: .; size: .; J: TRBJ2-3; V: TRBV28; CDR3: CASSLTGGMADTQYF; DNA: TGTGCCAGCAGTTTGACTGGGGGCATGGCAGATACGCAGTATTTT
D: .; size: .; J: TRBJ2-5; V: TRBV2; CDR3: CASRGTRDGTQYF; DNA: TGTGCCAGCAGGGGGACGAGGGATGGGACCCAGTACTTC
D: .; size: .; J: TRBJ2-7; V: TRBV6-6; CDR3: CASGSYEQYF; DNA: TGTGCCAGCGGGTCCTACGAGCAGTACTTC
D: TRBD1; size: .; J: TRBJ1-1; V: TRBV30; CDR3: CACPHRGGTEAFF; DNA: TGTGCCTGCCCTCACAGGGGGGGCACTGAAGCTTTCTTT
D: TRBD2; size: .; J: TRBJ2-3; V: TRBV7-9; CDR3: CASSLAGRGDTQYF; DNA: TGTGCCAGCAGCTTAGCCGGGAGGGGAGATACGCAGTATTTT
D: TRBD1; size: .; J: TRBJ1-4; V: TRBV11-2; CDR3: CASSSGTGYAEKLFF; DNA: TGTGCCAGCAGCTCCGGGACAGGGTATGCTGAAAAACTGTTTTTT
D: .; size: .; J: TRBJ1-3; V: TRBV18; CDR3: CASSHSGPSSGNTIYF; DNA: TGTGCCAGCTCACATTCGGGACCAAGCTCTGGAAACACCATATATTTT
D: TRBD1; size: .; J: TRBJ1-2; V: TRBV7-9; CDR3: CASSFGTAADYGYTF; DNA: TGTGCCAGCAGCTTTGGGACAGCCGCGGACTATGGCTACACCTTC
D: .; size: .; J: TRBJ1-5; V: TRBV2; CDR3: CASRAMGGNKAQPQHF; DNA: TGTGCCAGCAGGGCGATGGGAGGGAATAAGGCTCAGCCCCAGCATTTT
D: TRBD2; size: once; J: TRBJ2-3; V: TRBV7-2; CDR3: CASSLGLAGESGTQYF; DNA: TGTGCCAGCAGCTTAGGGCTAGCGGGGGAGAGCGGTACGCAGTATTTT
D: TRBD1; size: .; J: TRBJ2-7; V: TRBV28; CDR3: CASKGQGYEQYF; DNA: TGTGCCAGCAAGGGACAGGGGTACGAGCAGTACTTC
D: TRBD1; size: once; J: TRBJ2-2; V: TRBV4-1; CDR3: CASSQGYVNRGSNTGELFF; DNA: TGCGCCAGCAGCCAAGGTTATGTTAACAGGGGGTCTAACACCGGGGAGCTGTTTTTT
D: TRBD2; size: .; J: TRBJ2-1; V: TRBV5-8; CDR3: CASSLEGTSGGASYNEQFF; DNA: TGTGCCAGCAGCTTGGAGGGGACTAGCGGGGGCGCTTCCTACAATGAGCAGTTCTTC
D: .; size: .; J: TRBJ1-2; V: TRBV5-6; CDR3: CASRSGTLYIGYTF; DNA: TGTGCCAGCAGGAGCGGGACGTTATACATTGGCTACACCTTC
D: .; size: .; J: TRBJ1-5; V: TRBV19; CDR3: CATNEQLGYQPQHF; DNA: TGTGCCACCAACGAGCAGCTCGGATATCAGCCCCAGCATTTT
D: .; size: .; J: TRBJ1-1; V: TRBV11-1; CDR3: CASSLQTMNTEAFF; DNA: TGTGCCAGCAGCTTGCAGACCATGAACACTGAAGCTTTCTTT
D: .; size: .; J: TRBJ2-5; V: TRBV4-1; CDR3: CASSQRGGSGIQETQYF; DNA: TGCGCCAGCAGCCAGAGGGGGGGGAGTGGAATCCAAGAGACCCAGTACTTC
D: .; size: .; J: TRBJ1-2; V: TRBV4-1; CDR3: CASRVAPTVDYGYTF; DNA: TGCGCCAGCAGGGTAGCCCCTACAGTAGACTATGGCTACACCTTC
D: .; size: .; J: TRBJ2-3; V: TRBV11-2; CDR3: CASSFQLATDTQYF; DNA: TGTGCCAGCAGCTTCCAGCTAGCGACAGATACGCAGTATTTT
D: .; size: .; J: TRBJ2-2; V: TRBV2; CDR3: CASSMASNTGELFF; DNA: TGTGCCAGCAGTATGGCGTCGAACACCGGGGAGCTGTTTTTT
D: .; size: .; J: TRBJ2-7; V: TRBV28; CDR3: CASSPRGFSYEQYF; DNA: TGTGCCAGCAGCCCCCGAGGGTTTTCGTACGAGCAGTACTTC
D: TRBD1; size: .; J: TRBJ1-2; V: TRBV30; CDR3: CAWSVTGDTGYTF; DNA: TGTGCCTGGAGTGTAACAGGGGATACTGGCTACACCTTC
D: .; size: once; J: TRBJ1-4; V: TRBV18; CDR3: CASSPGQTKLFF; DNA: TGTGCCAGCTCACCCGGACAGACAAAACTGTTTTTT
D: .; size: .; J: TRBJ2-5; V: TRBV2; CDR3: CASSDGSQETQYF; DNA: TGTGCCAGCAGTGATGGCAGCCAAGAGACCCAGTACTTC